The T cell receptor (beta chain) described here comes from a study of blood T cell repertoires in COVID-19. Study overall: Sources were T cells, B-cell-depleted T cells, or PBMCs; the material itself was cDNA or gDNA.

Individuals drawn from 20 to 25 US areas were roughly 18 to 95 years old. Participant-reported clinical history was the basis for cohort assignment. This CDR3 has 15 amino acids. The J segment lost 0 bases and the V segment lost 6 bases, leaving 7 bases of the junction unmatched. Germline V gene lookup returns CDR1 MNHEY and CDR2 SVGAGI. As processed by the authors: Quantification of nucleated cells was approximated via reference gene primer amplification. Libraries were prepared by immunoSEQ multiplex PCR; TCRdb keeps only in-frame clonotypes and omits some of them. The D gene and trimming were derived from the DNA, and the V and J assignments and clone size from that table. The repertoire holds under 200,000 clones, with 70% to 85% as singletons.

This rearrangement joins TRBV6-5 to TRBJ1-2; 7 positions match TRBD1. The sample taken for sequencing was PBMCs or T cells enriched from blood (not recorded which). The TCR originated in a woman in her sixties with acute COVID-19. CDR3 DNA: TGTGCCAGCAGCCTCCGGGACAGATCTAACTATGGCTACACCTTC. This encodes CASSLRDRSNYGYTF.